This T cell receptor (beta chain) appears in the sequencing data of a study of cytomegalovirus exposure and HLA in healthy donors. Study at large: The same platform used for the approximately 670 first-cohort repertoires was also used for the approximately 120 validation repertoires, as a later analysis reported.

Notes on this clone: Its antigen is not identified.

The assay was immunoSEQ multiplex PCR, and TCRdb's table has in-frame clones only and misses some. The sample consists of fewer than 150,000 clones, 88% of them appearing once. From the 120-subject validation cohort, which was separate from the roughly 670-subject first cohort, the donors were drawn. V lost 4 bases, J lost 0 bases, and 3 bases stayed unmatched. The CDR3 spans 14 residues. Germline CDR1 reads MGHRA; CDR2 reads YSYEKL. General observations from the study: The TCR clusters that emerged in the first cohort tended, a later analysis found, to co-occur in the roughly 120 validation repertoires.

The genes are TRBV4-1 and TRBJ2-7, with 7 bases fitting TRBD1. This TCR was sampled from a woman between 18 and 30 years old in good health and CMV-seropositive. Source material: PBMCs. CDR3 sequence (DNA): TGCGCCAGCAGCCCACAGGGGAGCTCCTACGAGCAGTACTTC. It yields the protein CASSPQGSSYEQYF.